Listed below are T cell receptor beta chains from one sample, sequenced in a study of regulatory and conventional T cells in RAG deficiency. This table comes from immunoSEQ multiplex PCR, and its TCRdb copy is limited to in-frame clones, with some not included. The sample lists 30,000 to 35,000 clones, about 80% seen once, with under 4.5% in the top ten. The same sample was also studied in work on regulatory T cells.

Sequencing was performed on CD4+ effector T cells sorted from blood. The receptors come from a human donor in good health. The CDR3 runs from the conserved cysteine through the conserved F or W. The D gene is left open where the match is weak. A row's size may be missing; if present it is once, few, many or a size class.

CDR3nt: TGTGCCTGGAGTGTTGTGAGGAGGAACACCATATATTTT; CDR3aa: CAWSVVRRNTIYF; v_gene: TRBV30; abundance: .; d_gene: .; j_gene: TRBJ1-3
CDR3nt: TGTGCCAGCAGTTCGATCCCAACGTCGAGGCGAGACACAGAAAGAGCTAACTATGGCTACACCTTC; CDR3aa: CASSSIPTSRRDTERANYGYTF; v_gene: TRBV27; abundance: .; d_gene: .; j_gene: TRBJ1-2
CDR3nt: TGTGCCAGCAGGTCGCAGTCAGGTCAGCCCCAGCATTTT; CDR3aa: CASRSQSGQPQHF; v_gene: TRBV6-1; abundance: .; d_gene: .; j_gene: TRBJ1-5
CDR3nt: TGTGCCAGCAGTGGCCTTTACGACCGCACTAATGAAAAACTGTTTTTT; CDR3aa: CASSGLYDRTNEKLFF; v_gene: TRBV6-1; abundance: .; d_gene: .; j_gene: TRBJ1-4
CDR3nt: TGTGCCAGTAGCAACTTTGCAACTAATGAAAAACTGTTTTTT; CDR3aa: CASSNFATNEKLFF; v_gene: TRBV19; abundance: .; d_gene: .; j_gene: TRBJ1-4
CDR3nt: TGTGCCAGCAGCTCGACTACCGGGGGGGCTACCGAGCAGTTCTTC; CDR3aa: CASSSTTGGATEQFF; v_gene: TRBV7-9; abundance: once; d_gene: TRBD2; j_gene: TRBJ2-1
CDR3nt: TGTGCCTGGAGCGGAACAGGGGGCCACTATTACAACTATGGCTACACCTTC; CDR3aa: CAWSGTGGHYYNYGYTF; v_gene: TRBV30; abundance: .; d_gene: TRBD1; j_gene: TRBJ1-2
CDR3nt: TGTGCCAGTAGTAGTAGCGGTAGGCTTTCGGCAGATACGCAGTATTTT; CDR3aa: CASSSSGRLSADTQYF; v_gene: TRBV19; abundance: .; d_gene: .; j_gene: TRBJ2-3
CDR3nt: TGTGCCAGCAGGCGACGCGGGGACTCCTACGAGCAGTACTTC; CDR3aa: CASRRRGDSYEQYF; v_gene: TRBV2; abundance: few; d_gene: .; j_gene: TRBJ2-7
CDR3nt: TGTGCCACCAGCAGAACCCTTGCTCCGACACCCGTGGATGAGCAGTTCTTC; CDR3aa: CATSRTLAPTPVDEQFF; v_gene: TRBV15; abundance: .; d_gene: .; j_gene: TRBJ2-1